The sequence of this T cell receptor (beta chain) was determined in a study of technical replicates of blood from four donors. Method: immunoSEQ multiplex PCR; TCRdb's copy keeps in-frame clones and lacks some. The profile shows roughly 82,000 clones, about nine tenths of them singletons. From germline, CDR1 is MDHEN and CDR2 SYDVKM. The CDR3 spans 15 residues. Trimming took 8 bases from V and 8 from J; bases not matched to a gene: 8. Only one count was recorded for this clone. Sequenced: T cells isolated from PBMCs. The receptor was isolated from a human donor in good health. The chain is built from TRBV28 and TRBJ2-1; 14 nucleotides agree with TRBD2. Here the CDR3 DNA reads TGTGCCAGCGCAGCGACTAGCGGGAGGGCCTATGAGCAGTTCTTC. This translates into CASAATSGRAYEQFF.